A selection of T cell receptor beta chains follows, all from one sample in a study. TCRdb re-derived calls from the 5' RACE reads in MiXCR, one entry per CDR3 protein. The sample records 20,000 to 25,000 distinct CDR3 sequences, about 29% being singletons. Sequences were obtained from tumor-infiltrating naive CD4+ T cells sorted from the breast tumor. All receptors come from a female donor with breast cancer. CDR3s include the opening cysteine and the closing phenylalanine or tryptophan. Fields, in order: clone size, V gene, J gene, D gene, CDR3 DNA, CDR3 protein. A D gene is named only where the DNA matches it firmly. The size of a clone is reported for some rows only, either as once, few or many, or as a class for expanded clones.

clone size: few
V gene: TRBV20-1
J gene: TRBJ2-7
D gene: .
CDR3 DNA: TGCAGTGCGAGGACAGTGTCCTACGAGCAGTACTTC
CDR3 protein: CSARTVSYEQYF

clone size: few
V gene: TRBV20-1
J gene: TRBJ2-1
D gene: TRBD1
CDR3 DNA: TGCAGTGCCCCGGGACAGGGGTACAATGAGCAGTTCTTC
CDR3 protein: CSAPGQGYNEQFF

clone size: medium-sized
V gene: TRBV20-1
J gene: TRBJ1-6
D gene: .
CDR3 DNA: TGCAGTGCTAGAGTGACAGGCGGCTCCTATAATTCACCCCTCCACTTT
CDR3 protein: CSARVTGGSYNSPLHF

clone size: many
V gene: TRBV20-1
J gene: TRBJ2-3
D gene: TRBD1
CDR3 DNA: TGCAGTGTGCCCAACAGGGGGCTCACAGATACGCAGTATTTT
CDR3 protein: CSVPNRGLTDTQYF

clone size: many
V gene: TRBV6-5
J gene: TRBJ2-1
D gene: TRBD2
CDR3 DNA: TGTGCCAGCAGTTACTCCCTACCTAGCGGTCTCTACAATGAGCAGTTCTTC
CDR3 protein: CASSYSLPSGLYNEQFF

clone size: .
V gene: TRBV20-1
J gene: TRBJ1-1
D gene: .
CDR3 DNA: TGCAGTGCTAGTCGGGCAGGGGATATGAACACTGAAGCTTTCTTT
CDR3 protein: CSASRAGDMNTEAFF

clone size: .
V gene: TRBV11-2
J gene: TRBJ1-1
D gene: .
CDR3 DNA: TGTGCCAGCAGCTTAAGGGCGGTCGGAAGTTCCACTGAAGCTTTCTTT
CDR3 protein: CASSLRAVGSSTEAFF

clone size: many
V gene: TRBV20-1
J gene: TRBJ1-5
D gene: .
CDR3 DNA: TGCAGTGCTAGTTATCAGCCCCAGCATTTT
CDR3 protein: CSASYQPQHF

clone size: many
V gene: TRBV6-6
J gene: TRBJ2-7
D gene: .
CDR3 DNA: TGTGCCAGCAGTTACTCGAAAGGGGAGCAGTACTTC
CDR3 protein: CASSYSKGEQYF

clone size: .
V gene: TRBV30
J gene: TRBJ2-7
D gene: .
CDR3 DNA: TGTGCCATTACCGGGAGCTACGAGCAGTACTTC
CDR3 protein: CAITGSYEQYF

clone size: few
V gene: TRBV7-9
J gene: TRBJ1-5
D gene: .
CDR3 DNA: TGTGCCAGCAGCCCGGGGCCGCTGGGGGATCGCAATCAGCCCCAGCATTTT
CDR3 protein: CASSPGPLGDRNQPQHF

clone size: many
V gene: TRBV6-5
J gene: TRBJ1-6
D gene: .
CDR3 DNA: TGTGCCAGCAGTCCCCGGGGGGGATATAATTCACCCCTCCACTTT
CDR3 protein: CASSPRGGYNSPLHF

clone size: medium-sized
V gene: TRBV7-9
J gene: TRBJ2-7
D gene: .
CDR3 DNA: TGTGCCAGCACCCCGGGCCACGGGTACGAGCAGTACTTC
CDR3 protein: CASTPGHGYEQYF

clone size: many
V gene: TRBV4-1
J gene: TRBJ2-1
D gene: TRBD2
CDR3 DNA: TGCGCCAGCAGCCCGGGACTAGCGGTTCCTCAGGGATACAATGAGCAGTTCTTC
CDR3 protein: CASSPGLAVPQGYNEQFF

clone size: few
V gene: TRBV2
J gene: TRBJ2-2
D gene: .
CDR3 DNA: TGTGCCAGCAGTGAATCTGTAAGGACCGGGGAGCTGTTTTTT
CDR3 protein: CASSESVRTGELFF

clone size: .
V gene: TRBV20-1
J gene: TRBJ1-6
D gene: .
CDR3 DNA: TGCAGTGCGATTAACGATAGAACCTATAATTCACCCCTCCACTTT
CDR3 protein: CSAINDRTYNSPLHF

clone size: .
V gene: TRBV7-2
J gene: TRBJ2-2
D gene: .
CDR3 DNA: TGTGCCAGCAGCTTATTACCGGATTACACCGGGGAGCTGTTTTTT
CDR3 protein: CASSLLPDYTGELFF

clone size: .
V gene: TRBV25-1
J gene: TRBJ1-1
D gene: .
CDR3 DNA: TGTGCCAGCAGTGAGGGGGTAAACACTGAAGCTTTCTTT
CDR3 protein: CASSEGVNTEAFF

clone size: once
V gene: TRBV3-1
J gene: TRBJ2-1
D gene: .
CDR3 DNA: TGTGCCAGCAGTCAAGGGGTAGCAGGGTTCTACAATGAGCAGTTCTTC
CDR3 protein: CASSQGVAGFYNEQFF

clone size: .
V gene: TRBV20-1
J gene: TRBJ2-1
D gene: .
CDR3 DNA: TGCAGTGCTCCAAATCGGGCTAGGAATGAGCAGTTCTTC
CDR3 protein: CSAPNRARNEQFF

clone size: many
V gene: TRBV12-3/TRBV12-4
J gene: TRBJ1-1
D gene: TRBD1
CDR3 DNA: TGTGCCAGCACCCGGACAGGGGGCGGTAGCACTGAAGCTTTCTTT
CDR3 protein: CASTRTGGGSTEAFF

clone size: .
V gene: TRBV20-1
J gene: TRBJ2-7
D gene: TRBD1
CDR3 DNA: TGCAGTGCTAGAGATGACAGGGCCCACGAGCAGTACTTC
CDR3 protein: CSARDDRAHEQYF

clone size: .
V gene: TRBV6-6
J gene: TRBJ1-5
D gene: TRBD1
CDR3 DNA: TGTGCCAGCAGTCCAGGGGGCAGGAATCAGCCCCAGCATTTT
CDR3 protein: CASSPGGRNQPQHF

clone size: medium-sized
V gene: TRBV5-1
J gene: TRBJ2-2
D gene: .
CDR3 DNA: TGCGCCAGCAGCTTCGGGACGCTGCTCGCCACCGGGGAGCTGTTTTTT
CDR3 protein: CASSFGTLLATGELFF

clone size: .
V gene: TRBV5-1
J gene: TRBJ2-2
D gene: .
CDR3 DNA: TGCGCCAGCAGCACCCGAACGTCCGGGGAGCTGTTTTTT
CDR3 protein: CASSTRTSGELFF

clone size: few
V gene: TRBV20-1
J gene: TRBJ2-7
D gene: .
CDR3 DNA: TGCAGTGCTAGAGATGAGGGGGGGAGCTCCTACGAGCAGTACTTC
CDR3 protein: CSARDEGGSSYEQYF

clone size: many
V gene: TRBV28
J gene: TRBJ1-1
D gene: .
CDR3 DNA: TGTGCCAGCAGTTTTCGGGGAGGCACTGAAGCTTTCTTT
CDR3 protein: CASSFRGGTEAFF

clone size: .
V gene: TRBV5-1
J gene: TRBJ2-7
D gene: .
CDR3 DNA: TGCGCCAGCAGCTTGGGAGGCGCCGGGCACTCCTACGAGCAGTACTTC
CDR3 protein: CASSLGGAGHSYEQYF

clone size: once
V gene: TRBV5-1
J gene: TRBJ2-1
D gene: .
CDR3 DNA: TGCGCCAGCTGCTTAAACAACGAGCAGTTCTTC
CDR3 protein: CASCLNNEQFF

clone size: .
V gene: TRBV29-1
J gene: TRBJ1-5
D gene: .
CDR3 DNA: TGCAGCGCCCGATATAGCAATCAGCCCCAGCATTTT
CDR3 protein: CSARYSNQPQHF

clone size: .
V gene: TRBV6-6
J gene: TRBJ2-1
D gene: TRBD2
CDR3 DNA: TGTGCCAGCAGTTACTCGCGAGCGGGAGGGCCATCCTACAATGAGCAGTTCTTC
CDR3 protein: CASSYSRAGGPSYNEQFF

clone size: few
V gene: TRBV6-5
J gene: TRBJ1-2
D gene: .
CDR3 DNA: TGTGCCAGCAGGAAGGGGATTCGGTATGGCTACACCTTC
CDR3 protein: CASRKGIRYGYTF

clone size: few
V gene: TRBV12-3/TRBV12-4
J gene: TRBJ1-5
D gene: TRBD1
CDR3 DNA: TGTGCCAGCAGTTTTCAGGGGGCGCGGCAGCCCCAGCATTTT
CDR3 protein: CASSFQGARQPQHF

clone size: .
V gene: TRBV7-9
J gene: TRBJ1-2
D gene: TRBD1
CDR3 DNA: TGTGCCAGCAGCGGAAGGGACAGCAACTATGGCTACACCTTC
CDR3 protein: CASSGRDSNYGYTF

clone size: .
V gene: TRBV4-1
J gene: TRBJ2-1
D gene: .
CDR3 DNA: TGCGCCAGCAGCCAGGCGACGGTCAGCAATGAGCAGTTCTTC
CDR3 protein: CASSQATVSNEQFF

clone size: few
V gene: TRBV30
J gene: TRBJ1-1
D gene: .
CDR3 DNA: TGTGCCTGGAGTGGAGGCGGACAGCTAGCTTCTGAAGCTTTCTTT
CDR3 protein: CAWSGGGQLASEAFF

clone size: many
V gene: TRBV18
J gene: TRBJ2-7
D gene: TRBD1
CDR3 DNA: TGTGCCAGCTCACCACGACTAAACAGGGGTAGCTCCTACGAGCAGTACTTC
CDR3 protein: CASSPRLNRGSSYEQYF

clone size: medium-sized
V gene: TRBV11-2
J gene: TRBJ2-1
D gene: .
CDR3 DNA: TGTGCCAGCAGCTTATTTACCGACGGCTCCTACAATGAGCAGTTCTTC
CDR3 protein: CASSLFTDGSYNEQFF

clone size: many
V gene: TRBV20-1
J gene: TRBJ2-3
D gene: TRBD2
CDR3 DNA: TGCAGTGCTAGGGGGGCCCAGACTAGCGGGAGGGGAACAGATACGCAGTATTTT
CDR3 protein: CSARGAQTSGRGTDTQYF

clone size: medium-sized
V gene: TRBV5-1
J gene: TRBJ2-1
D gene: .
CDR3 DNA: TGCGCCAGCAGCTCGCGGGACAGCTCCTACAATGAGCAGTTCTTC
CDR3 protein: CASSSRDSSYNEQFF

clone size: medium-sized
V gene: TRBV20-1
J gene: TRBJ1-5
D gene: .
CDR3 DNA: TGCAGTGCTATACAGGGAAATTGGGGGAATCAGCCCCAGCATTTT
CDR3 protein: CSAIQGNWGNQPQHF

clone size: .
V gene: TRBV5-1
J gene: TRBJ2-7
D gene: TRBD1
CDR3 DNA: TGCGCCAGCAGCTTAAGGACAGGGGGTGACGAGCAGTACTTC
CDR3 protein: CASSLRTGGDEQYF

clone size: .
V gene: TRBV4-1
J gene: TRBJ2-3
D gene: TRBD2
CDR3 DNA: TGCGCCAACAGCCGCCCACTAGCGGGAGGAGACACGCAGTATTTT
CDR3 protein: CANSRPLAGGDTQYF

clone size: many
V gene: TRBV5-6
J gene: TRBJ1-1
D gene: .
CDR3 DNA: TGTGCCAGCAGCTTCGTAACAGAGTACATGAACACTGAAGCTTTCTTT
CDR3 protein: CASSFVTEYMNTEAFF

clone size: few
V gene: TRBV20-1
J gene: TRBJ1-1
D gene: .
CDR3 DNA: TGCAGTTCCCACCCACAGGGTAATACTGAAGCTTTCTTT
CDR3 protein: CSSHPQGNTEAFF

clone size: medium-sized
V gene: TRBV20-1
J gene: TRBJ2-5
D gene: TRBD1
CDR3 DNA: TGCAGTGCTAGGCAGGGACAGGGGAAGCGGGAGACCCAGTACTTC
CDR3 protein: CSARQGQGKRETQYF

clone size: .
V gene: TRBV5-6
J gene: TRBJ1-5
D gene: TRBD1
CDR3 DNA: TGTGCCAGCAGCGTCCTTCGGACAGGCAACAATCAGCCCCAGCATTTT
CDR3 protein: CASSVLRTGNNQPQHF

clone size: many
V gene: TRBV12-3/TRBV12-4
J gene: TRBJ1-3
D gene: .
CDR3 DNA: TGTGCCAGCAGTCTCGCCTGGTTGGGAAACACCATATATTTT
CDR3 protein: CASSLAWLGNTIYF

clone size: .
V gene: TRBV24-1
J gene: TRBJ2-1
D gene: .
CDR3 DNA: TGTGCCACCGGAGGTTACAATGAGCAGTTCTTC
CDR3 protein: CATGGYNEQFF

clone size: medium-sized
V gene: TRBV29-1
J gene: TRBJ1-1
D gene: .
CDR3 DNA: TGCAGCGTTAACAGGGCTAGTAACACTGAAGCTTTCTTT
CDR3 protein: CSVNRASNTEAFF

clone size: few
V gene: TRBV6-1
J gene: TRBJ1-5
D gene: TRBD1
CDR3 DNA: TGTGCCAGCAGTGAAAAAGGGGGCTGGCAGCCCCAGCATTTT
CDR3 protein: CASSEKGGWQPQHF

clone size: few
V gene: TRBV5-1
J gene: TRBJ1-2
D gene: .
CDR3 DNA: TGCGCCAGCAGCTTCCCCGGGACTAACTATGGCTACACCTTC
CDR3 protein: CASSFPGTNYGYTF

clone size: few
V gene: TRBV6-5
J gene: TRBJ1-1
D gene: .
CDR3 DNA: TGTGCCAGCAGTTACTCGACGACTCTCAGGGGCACTGAAGCTTTCTTT
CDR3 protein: CASSYSTTLRGTEAFF

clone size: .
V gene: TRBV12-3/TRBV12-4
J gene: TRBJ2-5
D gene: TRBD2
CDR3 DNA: TGTGCCAGCAGTTTACTAGCGGGATCGGGAGAGACCCAGTACTTC
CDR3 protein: CASSLLAGSGETQYF

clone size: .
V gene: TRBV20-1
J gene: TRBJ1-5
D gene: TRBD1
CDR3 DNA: TGCAGTGCTAGTCACAGCCGCCGGACAGGGAATCAGCCCCAGCATTTT
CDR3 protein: CSASHSRRTGNQPQHF

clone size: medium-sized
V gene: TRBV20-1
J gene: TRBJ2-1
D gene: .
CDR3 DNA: TGCAGTGCTAGAGGGGGGACTTTTCCTAACAATGAGCAGTTCTTC
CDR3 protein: CSARGGTFPNNEQFF

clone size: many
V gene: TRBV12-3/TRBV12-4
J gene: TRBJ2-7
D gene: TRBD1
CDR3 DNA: TGTGCCAGCAGTTTAGGGGACAGGAGATACGAGCAGTACTTC
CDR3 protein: CASSLGDRRYEQYF

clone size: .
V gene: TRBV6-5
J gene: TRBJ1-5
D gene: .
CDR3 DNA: TGTGCCAGCGCCGATTCTGCTTATAGCAATCAGCCCCAGCATTTT
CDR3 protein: CASADSAYSNQPQHF

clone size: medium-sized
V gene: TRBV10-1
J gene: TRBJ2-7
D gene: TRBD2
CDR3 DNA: TGCGCCAGCAGTGACGGGACGGCGGGGGCCTACGAGCAGTACTTC
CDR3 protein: CASSDGTAGAYEQYF

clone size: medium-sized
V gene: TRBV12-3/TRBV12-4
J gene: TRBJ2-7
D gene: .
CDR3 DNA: TGTGCCAGCAGCCCGACAGTTCTAATCTCCTCCTACGAGCAGTACTTC
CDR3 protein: CASSPTVLISSYEQYF